This entry lists 22 T cell receptor beta chains sequenced from one sample in a study of CD8 T cells in Susac syndrome (dated by TCRdb to between 2017 and 2020). To prepare the library, the immunoSEQ multiplex PCR assay was applied. RNA was extracted using the RNeasy kit, and roughly 0.5 to 1 microgram was reverse transcribed with random hexamers. TCRdb reanalyzed the raw reads on its own, using fastp at Q25 for trimming and MiXCR for clone calling, and kept in-frame beta chains. Rows with one shared CDR3 protein collapse into an entry with the most common genes and DNA. Present in this sample are approximately 200,000 distinct CDR3 sequences, 95% of which were seen just once. The ten top clones hold approximately 0.075% of the sample. The sequenced sample consisted of CD4+ T cells from PBMCs. The receptor set was obtained from a human donor with multiple sclerosis.

This clonotype has just one count. This chain joins TRBV9 and TRBJ2-1; 7 positions agree with TRBD1. Germline V gene data show CDR1 as SGDLS and CDR2 as YYNGEE. The CDR3 spans 13 residues. V shed 4 bases and J 6 bases; nucleotides not matched to a gene: 4. The CDR3 spells CASSRGQSNEQFF. The CDR3 nucleotides read TGTGCCAGCAGCCGGGGACAGTCCAATGAGCAGTTCTTC.

This sequence joins TRBV3-1 and TRBJ2-2; TRBD2 aligns across 8 bases. Losses at the gene ends were 8 bases for V and 2 bases for J; bases not matched to a gene: 7. The CDR3 has 15 residues. Germline CDR1 reads LGHDT; CDR2 reads YNNKEL (reference sequence). Here the CDR3 reads CASWSGGVNTGELFF. CDR3 in DNA: TGTGCCAGCTGGTCCGGGGGGGTAAACACCGGGGAGCTGTTTTTT.

J is TRBJ1-1 and V is TRBV19; no clear D. CDR3 size: 14 residues. Germline V gene data show CDR1 as LNHDA and CDR2 as SQIVND (reference sequence). Trimming took off 7 bases at V and 0 bases at J, with 12 bases between the two ends. The CDR3 region has the DNA TGTGCCAGTAAAGACGCTGGGATGAACACTGAAGCTTTCTTT. It encodes CASKDAGMNTEAFF.

The chain recombines TRBV30 with TRBJ1-2; weak D call: TRBD1 (5 bases). V was clipped by 2 bases and J by 8 bases, with 12 bases between them. The CDR3 covers 12 residues. CDR1 and CDR2 from the germline V gene are GTSNPN and SVGIG (reference sequence). CDR3 nucleotide sequence: TGTGCCTGGAGTTCCCCGGCAGGGGGCTACACCTTC. Encoded protein: CAWSSPAGGYTF. The full variable domain, completed using reference TRBV30 and TRBJ1-2, is SQTIHQWPATLVQPVGSPLSLECTVEGTSNPNLYWYRQAAGRGLQLLFYSVGIGQISSEVPQNLSASRPQDRQFILSSKKLLLSDSGFYLCAWSSPAGGYTFGSGTRLTVV.

The chain uses TRBV30 and TRBJ1-6, with a tentative D call TRBD1 (6 bases). This CDR3 is built from 14 residues. Trimming took off 5 bases at V and 6 bases at J, with 14 bases between the two ends. Germline V gene data show CDR1 as GTSNPN and CDR2 as SVGIG (reference sequence). DNA of the CDR3: TGTGCCTGGTCACCGGGACAAGTTAATTCACCCCTCCACTTT. This encodes CAWSPGQVNSPLHF.

About this clonotype itself: The junction departs from the called germline gene at one end, perhaps through a read error. The chain couples TRBV20-1 to TRBJ2-1, with 9 bases fitting TRBD1. The CDR3 is 12 amino acids. The germline V gene encodes CDR1 DFQATT and CDR2 SNEGSKA (reference sequence). CDR3 in DNA: TGCAGTGCTAGGGAAGGGACAGGGTGGAAAATCTTC. This gives the protein CSAREGTGWKIF.

The chain uses TRBV25-1 and TRBJ2-7; D is perhaps TRBD1 or TRBD2 (5 bases each). Germline V gene lookup returns CDR1 MGHDK and CDR2 SYGVNS. This CDR3 comprises 14 residues. Trimming cost V 2 bases and J 4 bases, with 12 bases left between them. CDR3 sequence reads: CASSEVRGAYEQYF. CDR3 bases: TGTGCCAGCAGTGAAGTAAGGGGAGCTTACGAGCAGTACTTC.

The J gene is TRBJ2-5, the V gene TRBV3-1; 9 positions match TRBD2. The CDR3 contains 14 residues. Germline V gene lookup returns CDR1 LGHDT and CDR2 YNNKEL (reference sequence). J lost 12 bases, V lost 0 bases, and 8 bases had no gene match. This chain's CDR3 is CASSQDVSGGVEYF. CDR3 DNA: TGTGCCAGCAGCCAAGATGTTAGCGGGGGTGTCGAGTACTTC.

The chain joins TRBV9 to TRBJ2-3; D call uncertain. Germline-derived CDR1 and CDR2 are SGDLS and YYNGEE. V was clipped by 0 bases and J by 0 bases, with 11 bases between them. This CDR3 has 16 residues. The CDR3 nucleotides read TGTGCCAGCAGCGTAGGGAATCCCGGTAGCACAGATACGCAGTATTTT. It codes for CASSVGNPGSTDTQYF.

The J gene is TRBJ2-1, the V gene TRBV3-1; TRBD1 is a possible D gene (8 bases). Trimming removed 3 bases at V and 7 bases at J, with 16 bases between. The CDR3 contains 15 residues. Germline values: CDR1 LGHDT, CDR2 YNNKEL (reference sequence). The CDR3 loop reads CASSHTGGVANEQFF. DNA of the CDR3: TGTGCCAGCAGCCACACAGGGGGGGTAGCGAATGAGCAGTTCTTC.

V usage is TRBV24-1 and J usage is TRBJ2-3; D not resolved. The CDR3 sequence is 16 residues long. CDR1 is KGHDR, CDR2 SFDVKD, per germline. V gave up 2 bases and J gave up 2 bases, with 13 bases separating them. The CDR3 here is CATSDSSRTATDTQYF. In nucleotides, the CDR3 is TGTGCCACCAGTGATTCAAGCAGGACCGCCACAGATACGCAGTATTTT.

The rearrangement uses TRBV9 and TRBJ1-2; D unresolved. Germline CDR1 is SGDLS and CDR2 is YYNGEE. V lost 4 bases to trimming and J lost 7 bases, with 14 bases between them. The length of the CDR3 is 13 residues. CDR3 in amino acids: CASSSPPAFGYTF. CDR3 DNA: TGTGCCAGCAGCTCTCCCCCGGCCTTTGGCTACACCTTC.

V usage is TRBV20-1 and J usage is TRBJ2-5; 10 bases are a match to TRBD2. This CDR3 is 15 amino acids long. V shed 0 bases, J shed 5 bases, and the junction held 6 bases outside the gene matches. In germline, CDR1 is DFQATT, CDR2 SNEGSKA (reference sequence). Written as DNA, the CDR3 is TGCAGTGCTAGAGATGGCGAGCGGGGGGGTGAGACCCAGTACTTC. Protein sequence: CSARDGERGGETQYF.

This clonotype has only one observation. The rearrangement links TRBV11-1 to TRBJ2-1; weak D call: TRBD1 (6 bases). The CDR3 is 15 residues long. V gave up 5 bases and J gave up 3 bases, with 14 bases separating them. CDR1 and CDR2 from the germline V gene are SGHAT and FQDESV (reference sequence). The CDR3 loop is CASSVQGIVYNEQFF. In DNA form, the CDR3 reads TGTGCCAGCAGCGTCCAGGGGATCGTCTACAATGAGCAGTTCTTC.

The V and J genes are TRBV27 and TRBJ2-1, with D possibly TRBD1 on 5 matching bases. The CDR3 extends over 16 amino acids. Trimming left V 2 bases short and J 5 bases short, with 16 bases between. Germline values: CDR1 MNHEY, CDR2 SMNVEV (reference sequence). Here the CDR3 reads CASSLGAGPYNNEQFF. The CDR3 coding sequence is TGTGCCAGCAGTTTAGGGGCAGGTCCCTACAACAATGAGCAGTTCTTC.

The J gene is TRBJ2-5, the V gene TRBV18; TRBD2 aligns across 8 bases. The ends lost 2 bases at V and 10 bases at J; junction bases unmatched: 15. This CDR3 has 16 residues. In germline, CDR1 is KGHSH, CDR2 LQKENI. CDR3 sequence (DNA): TGTGCCAGCTCACCAGGTGACCCCTACACGGGGGGGGACCAGTACTTC. It specifies CASSPGDPYTGGDQYF.

The V gene is TRBV12-3 or TRBV12-4, the J gene TRBJ2-5, with TRBD2 identical over 8 bases. The CDR3 runs 14 residues. J gave up 7 bases and V 5 bases, and 9 bases lay outside the gene matches. The CDR3 loop is CASSTTRAGGTQYF. The CDR3, as DNA: TGTGCCAGCAGTACCACGCGGGCGGGGGGGACCCAGTACTTC.

The chain carries TRBV18 and TRBJ1-1; 7 bases map to TRBD1. The CDR3 extends over 15 amino acids. V trimming: 3 bases; J trimming: 1 base; junction bases outside the gene matches: 5. Germline-derived CDR1 and CDR2 are KGHSH and LQKENI. In DNA form, the CDR3 reads TGTGCCAGCTCACCCGGGGGACAGCCGAACACTGAAGCTTTCTTT. Encoded protein: CASSPGGQPNTEAFF.

This chain links TRBV2 with TRBJ1-2; D gene uncertain. V gave up 0 bases and J gave up 7 bases, with 15 bases separating them. Germline lookup yields CDR1 SNHLY and CDR2 FYNNEI. There are 15 residues in the CDR3. This chain's CDR3 is CASSEAEQHLRGYTF. The CDR3 DNA sequence: TGTGCCAGCAGTGAAGCTGAACAGCATCTCCGTGGCTACACCTTC.

V gene TRBV6-4 combines with J gene TRBJ1-5, with D unclear. This CDR3 comprises 13 residues. V lost 5 bases and J lost 5, with 10 bases in between. From germline, CDR1 is MRHNA and CDR2 SNTAGT. Here the CDR3 DNA reads TGTGCCAGCAGTCATACTAAGGATCAGCCCCAGCATTTT. The encoded protein is CASSHTKDQPQHF.

This clonotype showed up just once. The rearrangement links TRBV29-1 to TRBJ1-6; 8 bases are shared with TRBD1. The CDR3 has 14 residues. V was pared by 7 bases and J by 10 bases, with 12 bases of the junction left unmatched. Germline V gene lookup returns CDR1 SQVTM and CDR2 ANQGSEA. Here the CDR3 DNA reads TGCAGCGCCTCGACAGGGGTGGAAGGGTCACCCCTCCACTTT. Translated: CSASTGVEGSPLHF.

The chain recombines TRBV2 with TRBJ2-7; D gene ambiguous. Per the germline V gene, CDR1 is SNHLY and CDR2 is FYNNEI. This CDR3 is built from 12 residues. Trimming stripped 6 bases from V and 2 bases from J, with 8 bases between. CDR3 coding DNA: TGTGCCAGCAGCCAAGAGCCCTACGAGCAGTACGTC. Its protein product is CASSQEPYEQYV.